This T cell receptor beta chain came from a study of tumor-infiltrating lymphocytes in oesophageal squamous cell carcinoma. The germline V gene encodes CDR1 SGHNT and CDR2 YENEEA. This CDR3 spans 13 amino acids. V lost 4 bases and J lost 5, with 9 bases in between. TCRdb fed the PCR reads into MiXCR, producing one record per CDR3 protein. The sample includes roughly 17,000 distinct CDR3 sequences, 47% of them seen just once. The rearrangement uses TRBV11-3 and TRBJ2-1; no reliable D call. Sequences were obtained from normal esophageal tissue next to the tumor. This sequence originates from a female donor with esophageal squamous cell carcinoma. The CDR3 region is CASSSSLDNEQFF. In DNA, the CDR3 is TGTGCCAGCAGCTCGAGCCTCGACAATGAGCAGTTCTTC.